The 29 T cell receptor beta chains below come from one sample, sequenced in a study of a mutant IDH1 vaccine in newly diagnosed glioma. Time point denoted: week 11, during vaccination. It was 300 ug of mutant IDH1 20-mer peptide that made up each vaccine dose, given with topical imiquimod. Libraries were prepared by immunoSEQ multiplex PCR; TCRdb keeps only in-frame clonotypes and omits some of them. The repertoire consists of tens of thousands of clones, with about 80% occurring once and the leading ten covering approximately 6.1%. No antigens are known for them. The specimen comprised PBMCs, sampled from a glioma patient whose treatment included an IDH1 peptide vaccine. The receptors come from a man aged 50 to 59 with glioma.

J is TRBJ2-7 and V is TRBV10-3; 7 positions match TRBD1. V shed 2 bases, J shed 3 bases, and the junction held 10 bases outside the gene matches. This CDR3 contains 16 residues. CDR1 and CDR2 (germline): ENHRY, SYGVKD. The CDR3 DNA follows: TGTGCCATCAGTGAGGACCGGGACAGAATTTTCTACGAGCAGTACTTC. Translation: CAISEDRDRIFYEQYF.

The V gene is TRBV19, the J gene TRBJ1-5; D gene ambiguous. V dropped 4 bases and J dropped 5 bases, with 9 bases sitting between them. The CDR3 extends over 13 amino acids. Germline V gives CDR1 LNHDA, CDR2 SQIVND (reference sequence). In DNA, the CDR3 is TGTGCCAGTAGTAGGCAGAGATATCAGCCCCAGCATTTT. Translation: CASSRQRYQPQHF.

CDR3 sequence reads: CASSPGTGMYTEAFF. The CDR3 nucleotides are TGCGCCAGCAGCCCAGGGACAGGGATGTACACTGAAGCTTTCTTT. The chain has TRBV5-1 and TRBJ1-1; TRBD1 matches at 9 bases. Germline CDR1 is SGHRS and CDR2 is YFSETQ. The length of the CDR3 is 15 residues. V lost 4 bases to trimming and J lost 3 bases; unmatched junction nucleotides: 7.

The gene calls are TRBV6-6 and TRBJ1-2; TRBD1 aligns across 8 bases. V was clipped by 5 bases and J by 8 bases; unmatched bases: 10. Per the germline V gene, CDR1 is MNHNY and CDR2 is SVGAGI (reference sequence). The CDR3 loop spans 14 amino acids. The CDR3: CASSRQGSGGGYTF. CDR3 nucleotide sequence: TGTGCCAGCAGTCGACAGGGGTCGGGGGGCGGCTACACCTTC.

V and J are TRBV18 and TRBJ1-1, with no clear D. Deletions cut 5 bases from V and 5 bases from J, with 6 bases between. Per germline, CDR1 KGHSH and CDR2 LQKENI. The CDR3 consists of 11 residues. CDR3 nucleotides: TGTGCCAGCTCAGGGCCAACTGAAGCTTTCTTT. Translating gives CASSGPTEAFF.

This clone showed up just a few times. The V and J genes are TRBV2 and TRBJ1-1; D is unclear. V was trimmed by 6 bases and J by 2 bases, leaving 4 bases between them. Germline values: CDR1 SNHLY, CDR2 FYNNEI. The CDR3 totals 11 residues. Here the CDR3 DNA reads TGTGCCAGCAGGCGAAACACTGAAGCTTTCTTT. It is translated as CASRRNTEAFF.

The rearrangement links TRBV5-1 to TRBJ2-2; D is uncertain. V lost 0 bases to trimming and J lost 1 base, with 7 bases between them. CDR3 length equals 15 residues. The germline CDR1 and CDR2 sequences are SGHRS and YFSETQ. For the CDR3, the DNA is TGCGCCAGCAGCTTGGATGCGAGGAACACCGGGGAGCTGTTTTTT. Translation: CASSLDARNTGELFF.

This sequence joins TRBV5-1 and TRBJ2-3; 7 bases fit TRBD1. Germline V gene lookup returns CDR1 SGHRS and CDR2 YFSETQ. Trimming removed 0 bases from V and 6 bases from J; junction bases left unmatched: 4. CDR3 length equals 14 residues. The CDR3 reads CASSLGQGPDTQYF. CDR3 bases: TGCGCCAGCAGCTTGGGACAGGGTCCGGATACGCAGTATTTT.

The CDR3 sequence: CASSEMAGYGYTF. CDR3 bases: TGTGCCAGCAGTGAAATGGCCGGTTATGGCTACACCTTC. This chain joins TRBV25-1 and TRBJ1-2; D unclear. This CDR3 spans 13 amino acids. Trimming pared 2 bases from V and 5 bases from J, leaving 9 bases between. CDR1 and CDR2 from the germline V gene are MGHDK and SYGVNS.

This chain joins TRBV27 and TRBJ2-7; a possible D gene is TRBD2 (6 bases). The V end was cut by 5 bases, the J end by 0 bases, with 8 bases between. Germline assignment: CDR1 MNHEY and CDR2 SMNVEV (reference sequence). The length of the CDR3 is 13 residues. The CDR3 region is CASSPGGSYEQYF. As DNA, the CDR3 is TGTGCCAGCAGTCCCGGGGGCTCCTACGAGCAGTACTTC.

The CDR3 DNA reads TGTGCCAGCAGTCCGGCCGGGACTAGCGGTTATGAGCAGTTCTTC. It is translated as CASSPAGTSGYEQFF. The gene calls are TRBV27 and TRBJ2-1; 11 bases fit TRBD2. The CDR3 is 15 residues long. Per germline, CDR1 MNHEY and CDR2 SMNVEV (reference sequence). V dropped 5 bases and J dropped 8; count of bases not matched to a gene: 8.

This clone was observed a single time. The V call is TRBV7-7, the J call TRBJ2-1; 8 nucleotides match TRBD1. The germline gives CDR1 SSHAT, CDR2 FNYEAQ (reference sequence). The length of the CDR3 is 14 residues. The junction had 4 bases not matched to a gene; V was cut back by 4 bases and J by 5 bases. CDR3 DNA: TGTGCCAGCAGCTCCCGACAGGGGAACAATGAGCAGTTCTTC. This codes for CASSSRQGNNEQFF.

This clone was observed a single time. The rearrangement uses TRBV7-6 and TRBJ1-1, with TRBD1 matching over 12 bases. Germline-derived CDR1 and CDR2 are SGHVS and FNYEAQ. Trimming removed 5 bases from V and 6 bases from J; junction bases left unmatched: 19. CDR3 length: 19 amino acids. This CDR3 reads CASSPGVSGTGGAGPEAFF. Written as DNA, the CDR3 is TGTGCCAGCAGCCCCGGGGTATCCGGGACAGGGGGCGCAGGGCCTGAAGCTTTCTTT.

The CDR3 sequence: CASSQGAYSYEQYF. CDR3 sequence (DNA): TGTGCCAGTTCCCAAGGAGCCTACTCCTACGAGCAGTACTTC. The chain links TRBV9 to TRBJ2-7, with unresolved D. CDR3 length equals 14 residues. Trimming stripped 8 bases from V and 0 bases from J, with 15 bases between. Germline assignment: CDR1 SGDLS and CDR2 YYNGEE.

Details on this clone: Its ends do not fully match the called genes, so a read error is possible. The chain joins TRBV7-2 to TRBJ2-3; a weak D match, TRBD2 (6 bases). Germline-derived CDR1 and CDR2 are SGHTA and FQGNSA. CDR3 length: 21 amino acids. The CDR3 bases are TGTGCCAGCAGCTTAGCGCTCCCAGGAGGCCTCCTACGAACTAGCACAGATGCGCAGTATTTT. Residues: CASSLALPGGLLRTSTDAQYF. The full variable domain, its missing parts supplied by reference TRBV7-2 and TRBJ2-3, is GAGVSQSPSNKVTEKGKDVELRCDPISGHTALYWYRQSLGQGLEFLIYFQGNSAPDKSGLPSDRFSAERTGGSVSTLTIQRTQQEDSAVYLCASSLALPGGLLRTSTDAQYFGPGTRLTVL.

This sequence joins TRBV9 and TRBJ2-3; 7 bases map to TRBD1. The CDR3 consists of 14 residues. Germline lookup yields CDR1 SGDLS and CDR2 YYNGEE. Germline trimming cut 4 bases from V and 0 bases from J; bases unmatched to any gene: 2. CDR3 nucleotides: TGTGCCAGCAGCTCACAGGGGAGCACAGATACGCAGTATTTT. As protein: CASSSQGSTDTQYF.

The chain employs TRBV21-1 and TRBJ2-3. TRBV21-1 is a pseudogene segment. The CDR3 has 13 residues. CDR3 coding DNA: TGTGCCAGCAGACGGGGGCCCACAGATACGCAGTATTTT. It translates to CASRRGPTDTQYF.

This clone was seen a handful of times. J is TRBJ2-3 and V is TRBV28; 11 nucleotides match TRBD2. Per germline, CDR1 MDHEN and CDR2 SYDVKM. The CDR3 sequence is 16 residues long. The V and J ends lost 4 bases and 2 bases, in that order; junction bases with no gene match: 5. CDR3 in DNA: TGTGCCAGCAGTTGGAGACTAGCGGGGTACACAGATACGCAGTATTTT. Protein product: CASSWRLAGYTDTQYF.

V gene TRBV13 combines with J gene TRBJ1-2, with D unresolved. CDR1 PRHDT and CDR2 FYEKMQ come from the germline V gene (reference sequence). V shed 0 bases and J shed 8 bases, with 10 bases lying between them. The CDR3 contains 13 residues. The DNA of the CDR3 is TGTGCCAGCAGCTTAGGAGCAGAGAGAGGCTACACCTTC. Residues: CASSLGAERGYTF.

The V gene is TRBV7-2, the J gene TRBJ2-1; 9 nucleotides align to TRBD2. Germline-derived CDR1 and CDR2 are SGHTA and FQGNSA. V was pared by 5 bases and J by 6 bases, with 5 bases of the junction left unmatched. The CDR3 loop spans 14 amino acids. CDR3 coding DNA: TGTGCCAGCAGCACCCGACTAGCGGTCAATGAGCAGTTCTTC. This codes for CASSTRLAVNEQFF.

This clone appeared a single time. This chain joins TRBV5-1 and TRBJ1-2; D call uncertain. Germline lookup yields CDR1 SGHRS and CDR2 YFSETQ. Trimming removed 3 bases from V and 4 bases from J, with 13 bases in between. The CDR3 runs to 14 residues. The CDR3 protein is CASSSSDGGYGYTF. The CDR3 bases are TGCGCCAGCAGCTCGTCAGACGGTGGCTATGGCTACACCTTC.

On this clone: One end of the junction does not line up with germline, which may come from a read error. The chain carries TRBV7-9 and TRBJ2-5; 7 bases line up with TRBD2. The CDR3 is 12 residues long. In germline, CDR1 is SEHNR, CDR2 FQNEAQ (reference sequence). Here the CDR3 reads CAGSGEGETQYF. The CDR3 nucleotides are TGTGCCGGCAGCGGGGAGGGAGAGACCCAGTACTTC.

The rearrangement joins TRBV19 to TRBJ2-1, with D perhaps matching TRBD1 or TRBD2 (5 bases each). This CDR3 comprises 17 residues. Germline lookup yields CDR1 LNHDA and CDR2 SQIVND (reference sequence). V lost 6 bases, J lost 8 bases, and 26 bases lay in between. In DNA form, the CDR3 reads TGTGCCAGTAGACCCCGGGGCCGGGATTCAGGCAGGGATGAGCAGTTCTTC. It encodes CASRPRGRDSGRDEQFF.

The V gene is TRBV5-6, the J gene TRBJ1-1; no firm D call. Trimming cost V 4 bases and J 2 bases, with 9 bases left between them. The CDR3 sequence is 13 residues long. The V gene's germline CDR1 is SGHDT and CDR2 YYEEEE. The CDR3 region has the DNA TGTGCCAGCAGCCCTTGGAGCAACACTGAAGCTTTCTTT. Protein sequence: CASSPWSNTEAFF.

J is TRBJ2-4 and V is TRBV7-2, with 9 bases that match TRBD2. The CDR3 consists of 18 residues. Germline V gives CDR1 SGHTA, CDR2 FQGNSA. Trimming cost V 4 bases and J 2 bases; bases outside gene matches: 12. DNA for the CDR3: TGTGCCAGCAGCTCAAGGGGTAGCGGGGGTGGGACCAAAAACATTCAGTACTTC. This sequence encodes CASSSRGSGGGTKNIQYF.

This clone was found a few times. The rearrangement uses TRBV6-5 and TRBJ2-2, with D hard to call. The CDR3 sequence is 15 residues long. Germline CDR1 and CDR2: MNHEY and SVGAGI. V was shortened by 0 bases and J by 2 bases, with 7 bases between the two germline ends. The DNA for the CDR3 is TGTGCCAGCAGTTACTCGACGGACAACACCGGGGAGCTGTTTTTT. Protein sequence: CASSYSTDNTGELFF.

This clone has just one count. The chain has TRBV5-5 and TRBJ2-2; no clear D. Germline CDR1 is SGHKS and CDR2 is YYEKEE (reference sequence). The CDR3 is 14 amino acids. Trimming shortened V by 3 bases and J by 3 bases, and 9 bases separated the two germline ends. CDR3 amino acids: CASSYVPDTGELFF. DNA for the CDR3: TGTGCCAGCAGCTATGTGCCAGACACCGGGGAGCTGTTTTTT.

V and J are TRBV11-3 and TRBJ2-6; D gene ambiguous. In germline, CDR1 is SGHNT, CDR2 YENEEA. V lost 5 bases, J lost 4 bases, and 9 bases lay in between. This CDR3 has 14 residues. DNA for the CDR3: TGTGCCAGCAGCCGAGACGGAGGGGCCAACGTCCTGACTTTC. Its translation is CASSRDGGANVLTF.

This CDR3 reads CASSLISDNEQFF. In nucleotides, the CDR3 is TGTGCCAGCAGCTTAATAAGCGACAATGAGCAGTTCTTC. The chain uses TRBV7-3 and TRBJ2-1; D is unclear. This CDR3 is built from 13 residues. Germline V gene sequence: CDR1 SGHTA, CDR2 FQGTGA. Trimming removed 1 base from V and 5 bases from J, with 6 bases in between.